The T cell receptor (beta chain) described here comes from a study of shared clonotypes between healthy human individuals (dated by TCRdb to the early 2020s). Background on the whole study: The cohort included three men and a couple of women between 18 and 49 years of age. Per donor, leukapheresis produced somewhere between about 0.9 and 9.5 billion PBMCs. Libraries were prepared and TCR repertoires were sequenced by different laboratories using diverse techniques, in order to increase sequencing depth and limit assay-specific biases. Blood TCR repertoires of about 5 healthy adults were deeply sequenced to estimate repertoire size and the extent of clonotype sharing between individuals. For each donor, three plates each were used for CD4 naive and CD4 memory, two plates were used for CD8 naive, and one plate was used for CD8 memory.

Many counts were recorded for this clone. Its antigen is not yet known. No base-level quality is on record; no much larger clone is a single base apart. The germline V gene specifies SNHLY as CDR1 and FYNNEI as CDR2. Here V drops 6 bases and J drops 3 bases, and the junction holds 9 bases not matched to any gene. From its cysteine to its phenylalanine, the CDR3 spans 18 amino acids. Only the CDR3 part of the read is kept: 54 bases, read in frame from the first base. Healthy HIV-negative adults with no recently reported acute infections or vaccinations were included as donors. Every donor was a Caucasian adult living in Nashville, Tennessee, USA. CD8 memory samples consisted of magnetically selected CD45RO+ cells combined with CCR7-negative CD45RA+ effector memory (TemRA) cells. Blood was obtained by leukapheresis, after which PBMCs were separated by Ficoll-Histopaque density gradient centrifugation and cryopreserved in liquid nitrogen vapor phase. Analytical flow cytometry was used to check the purity and quantity of every magnetically sorted T cell population. Each sorted fraction had its genomic DNA isolated and then quantified by UV absorbance on a Nanodrop 2000c.

Using the deep immunoSEQ assay, multiplex PCR amplified TCR CDR3 regions from genomic DNA. For each cell subset, the extracted genomic DNA was distributed evenly across all wells of several immunoSEQ 96-well plates, and each plate served as one replicate. Each replicate PCR for sorted subsets received about 200 ng genomic DNA, equal to about 30,000 T cell genomes. The purified libraries were quantified using a Qubit 3.0 fluorometer, sized with a Bioanalyzer 2100, and then quantified again using the KAPA Library Quantification kit. Every immunoSEQ 96-well plate was sequenced on a separate single-read 150-cycle Illumina NextSeq 550 flow cell. The published analysis was carried out like this. The immunoSEQ output contained only junctional sequences without quality scores, so filtering could not match that applied to full-length reads. To assign V/J genes and CDR3, sequences were annotated against IMGT germline references using PyIR, a Python wrapper for IgBLAST v1.9. Reads with weak V/J assignments (E-value above 1e-6), missing CDR3, stop codons, out-of-frame junctions, or ambiguous translated residues were removed. V3J clonotypes were defined as sequences sharing the same inferred V gene, J gene, and CDR3 amino acid sequence. Percentage overlap between repertoires was calculated by dividing the number of shared unique clonotypes by the size of the smaller repertoire. Three approaches were used to assess repertoire richness: RTK rarefaction, the Chao1 estimator, and Recon v2.1 estimates of unobserved clonotypes. Generation probabilities for all TCRbeta clonotypes obtained by the gDNA method from several donors were computed using OLGA. The immuneACCESS repertoire file appears here via TCRdb, limited to in-frame rearrangements. These files lack a portion of the clones; in checked studies, under half of the deficit traces to unresolved V genes, and the cause of the others is not known. V, J and clone size reflect that table, while D and trimming were determined from the DNA. This sample gives about 110,000 clones in total; about 72% of them show up just once. Around 26% of the sample is held by the ten biggest clonotypes.

On the study overall, not on this receptor specifically: Rarefaction of sorted-subset datasets indicated incomplete sequencing despite the large sequencing depth. Sampling was limited to blood, and TCR repertoires in tissue likely differ from TCR repertoires in blood. Naive subsets generally had larger estimated clonotype richness than memory subsets did. About 5% of naive CD4, 3.5% of naive CD8, 2% to 2.5% of memory CD4, and 0.4% of memory CD8 clonotypes were shared across a few donors. Higher generation probabilities were observed for clonotypes shared by all four sorted-subset donors than for non-shared clonotypes. Pairwise subsampling led to the expectation that sequencing depth would affect the degree of clonotype sharing among donors. Because the study included a small number of donors, the genetic and exposure-history diversity represented was limited.

Specimen: memory CD8+ T cells sorted from blood. Taken with the paper, the label for cell subset or site translates to: CD45RO+ cells pooled with CCR7-negative TemRA cells. The V gene is TRBV2 and the J gene is TRBJ2-1; 15 bases in between match TRBD2. The clonotype comes from a woman aged 25 to 39 in good health. The CDR3 here reads CASSPGLAGGLDYNEQFF. The DNA sequence is TGTGCCAGCAGCCCGGGACTAGCGGGAGGACTCGACTACAATGAGCAGTTCTTC.